A single sample gave rise to the 24 T cell receptor beta chains below, sequenced in a study of vaccination and CD4 T cells after COVID-19. What these receptors recognize is not known. Cultured CD4+ T-cell DNA underwent Oncomine TCR Beta short-read sequencing. TCRdb ran MiXCR on the PCR reads and lists one entry per CDR3 protein. Of some 10,000 distinct CDR3 sequences in the sample, less than 75% were seen once. This sample's treatment: roughly 11-day PBMC culture with coronavirus spike peptide pools or control peptides (ViraFEST assay). Sequences were obtained from CD4+ T cells from blood, cultured in vitro. These receptors were obtained from a human donor who had recovered from COVID-19.

The chain recombines TRBV20-1 with TRBJ1-2; maybe TRBD1 (6 bases). Germline values: CDR1 DFQATT, CDR2 SNEGSKA (reference sequence). The CDR3 spans 12 residues. The V and J ends lost 3 bases and 7 bases respectively, with 12 bases between them. The CDR3, as DNA: TGCAGTGCTAGCGACAGGTTTTCTGGCTACACCTTC. Translated: CSASDRFSGYTF.

This clonotype was found a few times. The chain links TRBV20-1 to TRBJ1-2; D not resolved. CDR1 is DFQATT, CDR2 SNEGSKA, per germline (reference sequence). Trimming pared 2 bases from V and 6 bases from J, leaving 10 bases between. The CDR3 extends over 12 amino acids. The CDR3 loop is CSARRRLDGYTF. The CDR3 nucleotides are TGCAGTGCTAGACGGCGCCTTGATGGCTACACCTTC.

This sequence joins TRBV11-3 and TRBJ2-1; D is unresolved. Germline CDR1 and CDR2: SGHNT and YENEEA. V lost 5 bases and J lost 5, with 4 bases in between. The CDR3 is 11 amino acids. CDR3 sequence: CASSSNNEQFF. CDR3 sequence (DNA): TGTGCCAGCAGCAGTAACAATGAGCAGTTCTTC.

CDR3 coding DNA: TGTGCCAGCAGCCGGGACAGGGAAATCTACGAGCAGTACTTC. The encoded protein is CASSRDREIYEQYF. The chain joins TRBV7-8 to TRBJ2-7, with 9 bases fitting TRBD1. The CDR3 loop spans 14 amino acids. Looked up from germline, CDR1 is SGHVS and CDR2 is FQNEAQ. V gave up 5 bases and J gave up 3 bases; unmatched junction bases: 5.

The V call is TRBV19, the J call TRBJ1-5, with 8 bases identical to TRBD1. The junction had 0 bases not matched to a gene; V was cut back by 2 bases and J by 3 bases. The CDR3 totals 14 residues. Germline V gene data show CDR1 as LNHDA and CDR2 as SQIVND (reference sequence). The CDR3: CASSIQGANQPQHF. CDR3 in DNA: TGTGCCAGTAGTATACAGGGGGCCAATCAGCCCCAGCATTTT. The entire variable domain, with the rest obtained from reference TRBV19 and TRBJ1-5, is as follows: DGGITQSPKYLFRKEGQNVTLSCEQNLNHDAMYWYRQDPGQGLRLIYYSQIVNDFQKGDIAEGYSVSREKKESFPLTVTSAQKNPTAFYLCASSIQGANQPQHFGDGTRLSIL.

V gene TRBV20-1 combines with J gene TRBJ1-2, with D uncertain. V lost 6 bases, J lost 9 bases, and 17 bases lay in between. This CDR3 contains 12 residues. Germline CDR1 is DFQATT and CDR2 is SNEGSKA (reference sequence). CDR3 protein: CSADYSFGSYTF. The CDR3 nucleotides read TGCAGTGCCGATTATTCATTTGGGAGCTACACCTTC.

This chain connects TRBV7-2 to TRBJ1-2; TRBD1 agrees at 8 bases. The V gene end was trimmed by 6 bases and the J gene end by 3 bases; junction bases not matched to a gene: 6. The CDR3 is 14 amino acids. CDR1 and CDR2 (germline): SGHTA, FQGNSA. The CDR3 DNA reads as TGTGCCAGCAGGACCAGGGGGCAGGACTATGGCTACACCTTC. Translated, it gives CASRTRGQDYGYTF.

The chain carries TRBV7-2 and TRBJ2-3; no definite D call. The CDR3 totals 15 residues. Between the trimmed V and J ends, which lost 2 bases and 2 bases, there was a span of 11 bases. Germline lookup yields CDR1 SGHTA and CDR2 FQGNSA. The CDR3 spells CASSLWGPPTDTQYF. CDR3 nucleotides: TGTGCCAGCAGCTTATGGGGTCCCCCCACAGATACGCAGTATTTT.

The chain employs TRBV5-1 and TRBJ2-3; 7 bases are a match to TRBD2. Losses at the gene ends were 0 bases for V and 0 bases for J; bases not matched to a gene: 7. Germline V gene lookup returns CDR1 SGHRS and CDR2 YFSETQ. This CDR3 has 17 residues. The CDR3, as DNA: TGCGCCAGCAGCTTGGCCGTGGCGGGGGATAGCACAGATACGCAGTATTTT. This translates into CASSLAVAGDSTDTQYF.

The rearrangement uses TRBV12-3 or TRBV12-4 and TRBJ1-2; no clear D gene. Trimming took off 6 bases at V and 7 bases at J, with 15 bases between the two ends. The CDR3 has 13 amino acids. CDR3 nucleotides: TGTGCCAGCAGCTTTCCTGGCGGGCGTGGCTACACCTTC. It is translated as CASSFPGGRGYTF.

Worth noting for this clonotype: The junction does not match germline at one end; this may be a read error. V usage is TRBV7-3 and J usage is TRBJ2-3, with TRBD2 identical over 9 bases. This CDR3 contains 13 residues. CDR1 is SGHTA, CDR2 FQGTGA, per germline. This chain's CDR3 is CVSSVGTSGTQYF. CDR3 nucleotide sequence: TGTGTCAGCAGCGTAGGAACTAGCGGGACGCAGTATTTT.

This clonotype was counted between two and nine times. The J gene is TRBJ1-5, the V gene TRBV21-1; the table's D call of TRBD1 was not tested on the DNA. TRBV21-1 is deemed a pseudogene. CDR3 length: 17 amino acids. CDR3 loop: CASSYSLKAGGDQPQHF. The CDR3 DNA sequence: TGTGCCAGCAGCTATTCACTAAAGGCAGGGGGTGATCAGCCCCAGCATTTT.

The gene calls are TRBV18 and TRBJ1-1; D is possibly TRBD1 (5 bases). V shed 4 bases and J shed 3 bases, with 12 bases lying between them. This CDR3 is 14 amino acids long. The germline CDR1 and CDR2 sequences are KGHSH and LQKENI. For the CDR3, the DNA is TGTGCCAGCTCACATTGGGACGGGGACACTGAAGCTTTCTTT. This gives the protein CASSHWDGDTEAFF.

The genes are TRBV12-3 or TRBV12-4 and TRBJ2-1; 9 positions match TRBD2. With 7 bases clipped from V and 1 base from J, the junction kept 8 bases outside the gene matches. This CDR3 has 16 amino acids. CDR3 sequence: CASTPVAGVSYNEQFF. CDR3 DNA sequence: TGTGCCAGCACCCCGGTAGCGGGAGTGTCCTACAATGAGCAGTTCTTC.

The chain employs TRBV20-1 and TRBJ2-7; TRBD1 aligns across 9 bases. Germline CDR1 and CDR2: DFQATT and SNEGSKA (reference sequence). This CDR3 region has 13 residues. V lost 6 bases to trimming and J lost 2 bases; unmatched junction nucleotides: 5. CDR3 in DNA: TGCAGTGCGGGTGGGACAGGGACCTACGAGCAGTACTTC. It is translated as CSAGGTGTYEQYF.

This CDR3 reads CASKGSVLAGGPNTGELFF. CDR3 DNA: TGTGCCAGCAAGGGGAGTGTACTAGCGGGAGGGCCGAACACCGGGGAGCTGTTTTTT. The chain couples TRBV6-1 to TRBJ2-2; 13 bases agree with TRBD2. The junction had 11 bases not matched to a gene; V was cut back by 7 bases and J by 0 bases. This CDR3 contains 19 residues. Germline values: CDR1 MNHNS, CDR2 SASEGT.

The chain carries TRBV11-3 and TRBJ2-7; perhaps TRBD2 as D (5 bases). Germline CDR1 reads SGHNT; CDR2 reads YENEEA. This CDR3 is 15 amino acids long. V lost 5 bases and J lost 4, with 18 bases in between. CDR3 protein: CASSRTVSGKYEQYF. The CDR3 nucleotides are TGTGCCAGCAGCAGAACTGTGAGCGGAAAGTACGAGCAGTACTTC.

The V call is TRBV19, the J call TRBJ1-5; D uncertain. The CDR3 covers 13 residues. Trimming shortened V by 3 bases and J by 7 bases, and 10 bases separated the two germline ends. CDR1 and CDR2 from the germline V gene are LNHDA and SQIVND (reference sequence). CDR3 DNA sequence: TGTGCCAGTAGTATGGATTTCATCCAGCCCCAGCATTTT. This codes for CASSMDFIQPQHF.

The chain carries TRBV7-2 and TRBJ2-2; possibly TRBD1 for D (6 bases). Looked up from germline, CDR1 is SGHTA and CDR2 is FQGNSA. The CDR3 is 18 amino acids. V was cut by 5 bases and J by 1 base, with 20 bases left in between. CDR3: CASSPSLLRQVNTGELFF. CDR3 bases: TGTGCCAGCAGCCCGAGTCTACTAAGACAGGTGAACACCGGGGAGCTGTTTTTT.

The V call is TRBV10-3, the J call TRBJ2-5; D possibly corresponds to TRBD2 (6 bases). CDR3 length equals 13 residues. Trimming pared 0 bases from V and 4 bases from J, leaving 6 bases between. The germline CDR1 and CDR2 sequences are ENHRY and SYGVKD. The CDR3 spells CAISESGGETQYF. The CDR3 region has the DNA TGTGCCATCAGTGAGTCCGGGGGAGAGACCCAGTACTTC.

V usage is TRBV18 and J usage is TRBJ1-1; 7 nucleotides line up with TRBD1. The V gene end was trimmed by 4 bases and the J gene end by 4 bases; junction bases not matched to a gene: 9. CDR1 is KGHSH, CDR2 LQKENI, per germline. The CDR3 is made up of 15 amino acids. Here the CDR3 DNA reads TGTGCCAGCTCACGTCAGGGGGGCTTGGGCACTGAAGCTTTCTTT. Protein product: CASSRQGGLGTEAFF. The entire variable domain, with the rest obtained from reference TRBV18 and TRBJ1-1, is as follows: NAGVMQNPRHLVRRRGQEARLRCSPMKGHSHVYWYRQLPEEGLKFMVYLQKENIIDESGMPKERFSAEFPKEGPSILRIQQVVRGDSAAYFCASSRQGGLGTEAFFGQGTRLTVV.

This clonotype was picked up a small number of times. V is TRBV6-1 and J is TRBJ2-2; D gene ambiguous. The germline V and J ends were trimmed by 9 bases and 4 bases, with 9 bases remaining between them. The CDR3 covers 12 residues. Germline assignment: CDR1 MNHNS and CDR2 SASEGT. For the CDR3, the DNA is TGTGCCAGTGGGGAACCCACCGGGGAGCTGTTTTTT. Amino acids: CASGEPTGELFF.

This clonotype showed up just a few times. This chain connects TRBV7-2 to TRBJ2-7, with D unresolved. Trimming shortened V by 2 bases and J by 6 bases, and 11 bases separated the two germline ends. CDR1 SGHTA and CDR2 FQGNSA come from the germline V gene. The CDR3 extends over 13 amino acids. CDR3 loop: CASSLRPTAEQYF. CDR3 coding DNA: TGTGCCAGCAGCTTAAGGCCTACTGCCGAGCAGTACTTC.

The chain links TRBV15 to TRBJ2-2, with no clear D. The CDR3 totals 14 residues. Germline values: CDR1 LNHNV, CDR2 YYDKDF (reference sequence). Trimming shortened V by 7 bases and J by 6 bases, and 15 bases separated the two germline ends. The CDR3 loop reads CATKANVNPGELFF. As DNA, the CDR3 is TGTGCCACCAAGGCTAACGTCAATCCCGGGGAGCTGTTTTTT.